The 13 T cell receptor beta chains below were found in one sample sequenced in a study of CD8+CD57+ T cells in acquired aplastic anemia. In patients chosen for sequencing, flow cytometry had shown CD8+CD57+ cell expansion. Investigators profiled TCR beta VDJ and CDR3 from genomic DNA template. TCRdb reprocessed the reads with MiXCR, giving one entry per CDR3 protein. The sample shows about 180,000 distinct CDR3 sequences, approximately 48% of them seen only once. Sequencing was done on a sample of sorted CD4+, CD8+, or CD8+CD57+ T cells (not recorded which) from PBMCs. These receptor sequences come from a human donor with aplastic anemia.

This clonotype came up a few times. CDR3 sequence reads: CASSTTGGAYEQYF. The CDR3, as DNA: TGTGCCAGTAGTACCACAGGGGGCGCCTACGAGCAGTACTTC. The chain has TRBV19 and TRBJ2-7, with TRBD1 matching 9 bases. The CDR3 is 14 residues long. Germline V lookup: CDR1 LNHDA, CDR2 SQIVND (reference sequence). V lost 4 bases, J lost 2 bases, and 3 bases stayed unmatched.

As concerns this clonotype: One base away lies a much larger clone, so this may be a sequencing read error. The rearrangement joins TRBV7-3 to TRBJ2-7; 8 nucleotides line up with TRBD2. Germline loops: CDR1 SGHTA, CDR2 FQGTGA. This CDR3 has 15 amino acids. Written as DNA, the CDR3 is TGTGCCAGCAGCTTGGACGGGGGGGCCGCCTATGAGCAGTACTTC. Protein: CASSLDGGAAYEQYF.

This chain joins TRBV7-3 and TRBJ2-3; the D is unclear. In germline, CDR1 is SGHTA, CDR2 FQGTGA. The CDR3 sequence is 14 residues long. V lost 4 bases, J lost 2 bases, and 10 bases lay in between. CDR3: CASSSPLPTDTQYF. The CDR3 nucleotides read TGTGCCAGCAGCTCCCCCTTACCCACAGATACGCAGTATTTT.

The chain couples TRBV15 to TRBJ1-5, with D hard to call. CDR3 size: 17 residues. Germline V lookup: CDR1 LNHNV, CDR2 YYDKDF (reference sequence). V lost 0 bases and J lost 3, with 15 bases in between. CDR3 amino acids: CATSREYGTAANQPQHF. The DNA of the CDR3 is TGTGCCACCAGCAGAGAGTATGGCACCGCCGCCAATCAGCCCCAGCATTTT.

The CDR3 reads CASSLQTSTYEQYF. The DNA of the CDR3 is TGTGCCAGCAGCTTGCAGACTAGCACCTACGAGCAGTACTTC. The rearrangement uses TRBV7-9 and TRBJ2-7; 7 bases match TRBD2. The CDR3 spans 14 residues. From germline, CDR1 is SEHNR and CDR2 FQNEAQ (reference sequence). J lost 2 bases, V lost 3 bases, and 4 bases had no gene match.

This clonotype was seen many times. The chain is built from TRBV2 and TRBJ2-1; TRBD2 matches at 7 bases. CDR3 size: 13 residues. The junction had 3 bases not matched to a gene; V was cut back by 5 bases and J by 5 bases. Germline V gene data show CDR1 as SNHLY and CDR2 as FYNNEI. CDR3 nucleotide sequence: TGTGCCAGCAGTCGGCTAGCGGACAATGAGCAGTTCTTC. Protein sequence: CASSRLADNEQFF.

The table lists this clonotype with many counts. The chain uses TRBV19 and TRBJ1-6; D may be TRBD1 (6 bases). The CDR3 runs 13 residues. Germline V gene data show CDR1 as LNHDA and CDR2 as SQIVND (reference sequence). Trimming pared 5 bases from V and 10 bases from J, leaving 12 bases between. CDR3 in DNA: TGTGCCAGTAGTCTTCCACAGGGATCACCCCTCCACTTT. Its translation is CASSLPQGSPLHF.

This clonotype turned up a few times. The chain carries TRBV2 and TRBJ2-7, with unresolved D. The CDR3 consists of 11 residues. The germline gives CDR1 SNHLY, CDR2 FYNNEI. Trimming stripped 3 bases from V and 2 bases from J, with 2 bases between. The CDR3 sequence: CASSEAYEQYF. The DNA for the CDR3 is TGTGCCAGCAGTGAGGCCTACGAGCAGTACTTC.

Notes on this clonotype: A junction end diverges from the germline sequence, so it may reflect a read error. V gene TRBV3-1 combines with J gene TRBJ2-7; D unclear. This CDR3 is 15 amino acids long. In germline, CDR1 is LGHDT, CDR2 YNNKEL (reference sequence). The CDR3 DNA reads as TGTGCCAGCAGGCAAGATTACATTTTCGGCTACGAGCAGTACTTC. Protein product: CASRQDYIFGYEQYF.

This clonotype has more than one count but fewer than ten. The J gene is TRBJ1-3, the V gene TRBV3-1, with TRBD1 matching 8 bases. CDR3 length: 16 residues. Looked up from germline, CDR1 is LGHDT and CDR2 is YNNKEL (reference sequence). With 4 bases clipped from V and 9 bases from J, the junction kept 14 bases outside the gene matches. CDR3 protein: CASSRAGQGGSATIYF. Here the CDR3 DNA reads TGTGCCAGCAGCCGCGCAGGACAGGGAGGGTCGGCCACCATATATTTT.

This clonotype was counted ten times or more. The chain is built from TRBV4-2 and TRBJ1-5, with a weak D call TRBD1 (5 bases). Trimming stripped 2 bases from V and 3 bases from J, with 11 bases between. CDR3 length equals 15 residues. Germline V CDR1 and CDR2: LGHNA, YNFKEQ. DNA of the CDR3: TGTGCCAGCAGCCAACATGACAGCTACAATCAGCCCCAGCATTTT. Translating gives CASSQHDSYNQPQHF.

This chain connects TRBV2 to TRBJ2-7; D is tentatively TRBD1 or TRBD2 (5 bases each). CDR3 size: 15 residues. Germline lookup yields CDR1 SNHLY and CDR2 FYNNEI. The V end lost 0 bases, the J end lost 0 bases, and 9 bases lay between the germline ends. As DNA, the CDR3 is TGTGCCAGCAGTGAAGCGCTAGGGACCTCCTACGAGCAGTACTTC. It yields the protein CASSEALGTSYEQYF.

J is TRBJ2-1 and V is TRBV2, with a tentative D call TRBD2 (6 bases). Germline V gene sequence: CDR1 SNHLY, CDR2 FYNNEI. The CDR3 is made up of 14 amino acids. The germline V and J ends were trimmed by 6 bases and 2 bases, with 11 bases remaining between them. CDR3 sequence (DNA): TGTGCCAGCAGCTTAAGCGGGCCCTACAATGAGCAGTTCTTC. It codes for CASSLSGPYNEQFF.